The 9 T cell receptor beta chains below were found in one sample sequenced in a study of spatial heterogeneity in lung cancer. The sample's time point: sample taken at primary tumor resection. TCRdb processed the 5' RACE reads anew with MiXCR; each CDR3 protein has one entry. The sample records around 40,000 distinct CDR3 sequences, 5% to 5.5% being singletons. The starting material was PBMCs, obtained at surgery. All receptors derive from a female donor with early-stage non-small cell lung cancer.

This clonotype has at least ten counts. CDR3 protein: CASRQGATDTQYF. For the CDR3, the DNA is TGTGCCAGCAGGCAGGGGGCCACAGATACGCAGTATTTT. The chain has TRBV11-2 and TRBJ2-3; 8 nucleotides line up with TRBD1. The ends lost 6 bases at V and 2 bases at J; junction bases unmatched: 1. The CDR3 covers 13 residues. CDR1 and CDR2 (germline): SGHAT, FQNNGV.

In its sample, this clonotype was seen many times. The chain is built from TRBV6-5 and TRBJ1-5; TRBD1 matches at 7 bases. Per germline, CDR1 MNHEY and CDR2 SVGAGI. The CDR3 extends over 12 amino acids. In nucleotides, the CDR3 is TGTGCAACAGGGGAGATCAATCAGCCCCAGCATTTT. This encodes CATGEINQPQHF.

CDR3: CASSYRVLFYEQYF. The DNA for the CDR3 is TGTGCCAGCAGTTATCGGGTGTTATTCTACGAGCAGTACTTC. This rearrangement joins TRBV6-6 to TRBJ2-7; D remains unclear. Germline CDR1 reads MNHNY; CDR2 reads SVGAGI (reference sequence). Trimming removed 3 bases from V and 3 bases from J, with 12 bases in between. CDR3 length: 14 amino acids.

This clonotype was picked up many times. The chain carries TRBV7-9 and TRBJ2-7; D is unresolved. The CDR3 covers 15 residues. Germline CDR1 and CDR2: SEHNR and FQNEAQ (reference sequence). Trimming left V 5 bases short and J 3 bases short, with 17 bases between. The CDR3 coding sequence is TGTGCCAGCAGCCTCGACCGTTGGCGCCGCTACGAGCAGTACTTC. Translating gives CASSLDRWRRYEQYF.

V usage is TRBV16 and J usage is TRBJ1-2, with TRBD1 matching over 10 bases. J gave up 4 bases and V 6 bases, and 5 bases lay outside the gene matches. The germline CDR1 and CDR2 sequences are KGHSY and FQNENV. This CDR3 is 14 amino acids long. CDR3 sequence (DNA): TGTGCCAGCAGTCCGGGACAGGGGTTCTATGGCTACACCTTC. It yields the protein CASSPGQGFYGYTF.

This chain joins TRBV6-1 and TRBJ1-5, with 7 nucleotides matching TRBD1. The V gene's germline CDR1 is MNHNS and CDR2 SASEGT. J lost 6 bases, V lost 0 bases, and 5 bases had no gene match. This CDR3 region has 15 residues. CDR3 sequence (DNA): TGTGCCAGCAGTGAAGCGGGGGGACAGTTTCAGCCCCAGCATTTT. Residues: CASSEAGGQFQPQHF.

This sequence joins TRBV2 and TRBJ1-1; D possibly corresponds to TRBD1 (6 bases). CDR3 length: 15 residues. The V end was cut by 10 bases, the J end by 2 bases, with 20 bases between. Germline loops: CDR1 SNHLY, CDR2 FYNNEI. In DNA form, the CDR3 reads TGTGCCACCCGGATCTCCAGGGGTGTAAACACTGAAGCTTTCTTT. The encoded protein is CATRISRGVNTEAFF.

The chain has TRBV20-1 and TRBJ2-5; D unclear. Trimming left V 2 bases short and J 2 bases short, with 6 bases between. The germline V gene encodes CDR1 DFQATT and CDR2 SNEGSKA (reference sequence). This CDR3 is built from 12 residues. This CDR3 reads CSARSGQETQYF. In DNA, the CDR3 is TGCAGTGCTAGATCTGGGCAAGAGACCCAGTACTTC.

This clonotype came up many times. This sequence joins TRBV20-1 and TRBJ1-1; 7 nucleotides line up with TRBD1. The germline V gene has CDR1 DFQATT and CDR2 SNEGSKA (reference sequence). The length of the CDR3 is 13 residues. Here the CDR3 reads CGSRGEYGTEAFF. DNA of the CDR3: TGCGGTAGCAGGGGGGAGTATGGCACTGAAGCTTTCTTT.